The rows below give T cell receptor beta chains drawn from one sample of a study of blood T cell repertoires in COVID-19. Sequenced by immunoSEQ multiplex PCR; TCRdb stores in-frame clones only, minus some. The sample holds roughly 200,000 clones, 81% seen once. Source material: peripheral blood. These receptors were obtained from a woman aged 40 to 55 with COVID-19, enrolled during active disease. CDR3s include the opening cysteine and the closing phenylalanine or tryptophan. A D gene is named only where the DNA matches it firmly. The size of a clone is reported for some rows only, either as once, few or many, or as a class for expanded clones.

D	size	V	J	length	CDR3	DNA
TRBD1	-	TRBV9	TRBJ1-2	16	CASSASGTGGNYGYTF	TGTGCCAGCAGCGCTTCGGGGACAGGGGGCAACTATGGCTACACCTTC
TRBD2	few	TRBV6-5	TRBJ2-7	15	CASKDAGTSIHEQYF	TGTGCCAGCAAAGATGCCGGGACTAGCATCCACGAGCAGTACTTC
-	-	TRBV5-4	TRBJ2-3	15	CASSLVGGATDTQYF	TGTGCCAGCAGCTTGGTGGGGGGGGCGACAGATACGCAGTATTTT
-	few	TRBV6-6	TRBJ1-2	12	CASSARDYGYTF	TGTGCCAGCAGCGCCCGGGATTATGGCTACACCTTC
-	-	TRBV9	TRBJ1-3	14	CASSVPGDGNTIYF	TGTGCCAGCAGCGTACCCGGGGATGGAAACACCATATATTTT
-	-	TRBV2	TRBJ2-6	15	CASSDRVTGANVLTF	TGTGCCAGCAGTGACAGGGTGACTGGGGCCAACGTCCTGACTTTC
-	-	TRBV19	TRBJ1-5	13	CASSSGEDQPQHF	TGTGCCAGTAGTAGCGGGGAGGATCAGCCCCAGCATTTT
TRBD1	once	TRBV7-9	TRBJ1-6	18	CASSLVAISGTGSSPLHF	TGTGCCAGCAGCTTAGTTGCCATTAGTGGGACAGGGAGTTCACCCCTCCACTTT
TRBD1	-	TRBV6-5	TRBJ1-5	13	CATNVRGLQPQHF	TGTGCCACCAATGTCAGGGGGTTACAGCCCCAGCATTTT
-	-	TRBV5-1	TRBJ2-3	17	CASSLVGRSPGTDTQYF	TGCGCCAGCAGCTTGGTGGGGCGTAGCCCTGGCACAGATACGCAGTATTTT
TRBD1	-	TRBV28	TRBJ1-2	16	CASSPKPGQGLYGYTF	TGTGCCAGCAGCCCCAAACCGGGACAGGGCCTATATGGCTACACCTTC
-	-	TRBV6-4	TRBJ1-5	16	CASRGTQCLLNQPQHF	TGTGCCAGCAGGGGTACACAGTGCCTACTCAATCAGCCCCAGCATTTT
-	-	TRBV11-2	TRBJ2-5	16	CASSLDGRGVWETQYF	TGTGCCAGCAGCTTAGACGGTCGGGGAGTCTGGGAGACCCAGTACTTC
-	-	TRBV6-5	TRBJ2-5	12	CASILGRAGVYF	-
TRBD2	-	TRBV6-1	TRBJ2-1	16	CASSEFGAGGYNEQFF	TGTGCCAGCAGTGAATTTGGTGCGGGAGGCTACAATGAGCAGTTCTTC
-	few	TRBV29-1	TRBJ1-1	11	CSVERNTEAFF	TGCAGCGTTGAGAGGAACACTGAAGCTTTCTTT
TRBD1	-	TRBV19	TRBJ2-7	15	CASSFNRGISYEQYF	TGTGCCAGTAGTTTCAACAGGGGAATCTCCTACGAGCAGTACTTC
-	-	TRBV30	TRBJ2-1	15	CATDKGDTSYNEQFF	TGTGCCACCGATAAGGGGGACACCTCCTACAATGAGCAGTTCTTC
-	many	TRBV3-1/TRBV3-2	TRBJ1-2	13	CASSQVQGGGYTF	TGTGCCAGCAGCCAAGTACAGGGCGGGGGCTACACCTTC
-	few	TRBV7-9	TRBJ2-1	11	CASSLTSEQFF	TGTGCCAGCAGCTTAACGAGTGAGCAGTTCTTC
-	-	TRBV30	TRBJ1-2	13	CAWSWEQRNGYTF	TGTGCCTGGAGTTGGGAACAGCGGAATGGCTACACCTTC
TRBD1	once	TRBV6-5	TRBJ1-5	14	CASRGTGIGQPQHF	TGTGCCAGCAGGGGGACAGGGATCGGTCAGCCCCAGCATTTT
-	-	TRBV12-3/TRBV12-4	TRBJ2-5	13	CASSLRNPPPGDF	TGTGCCAGCAGTCTCCGTAACCCTCCACCAGGGGACTTC
-	-	TRBV30	TRBJ2-3	13	CAWSWGGTDTQYF	TGTGCCTGGAGTTGGGGAGGCACAGATACGCAGTATTTT
-	-	TRBV27	TRBJ2-7	13	CASSWQTHYEQYF	TGTGCCAGCAGTTGGCAGACACACTACGAGCAGTACTTC
-	few	TRBV7-2	TRBJ2-7	14	CASSGRQGNYEQYF	TGTGCCAGCAGCGGACGCCAGGGAAACTACGAGCAGTACTTC
-	-	TRBV12-2	TRBJ1-5	16	CASRLRSGSLVQPQHF	TGTGCAAGTCGTCTCCGTAGCGGATCCCTGGTTCAGCCCCAGCATTTT
TRBD2	-	TRBV5-1	TRBJ2-1	16	CASSLATSGVYNEQFF	TGCGCCAGCAGCTTGGCAACTAGCGGTGTCTACAATGAGCAGTTCTTC
TRBD1	-	TRBV19	TRBJ1-2	14	CASSRQGSNYGYTF	TGTGCCAGTAGCAGACAGGGGTCTAACTATGGCTACACCTTC
-	-	TRBV7-2	TRBJ2-7	13	CASSQGRAYEQYF	TGTGCCAGCAGCCAAGGGAGAGCCTACGAGCAGTACTTC
-	-	TRBV28	TRBJ2-7	15	CASSTLIVFSYEQYF	TGTGCCAGCAGTACATTAATCGTTTTCTCCTACGAGCAGTACTTC
-	-	TRBV6-4	TRBJ2-1	17	CASSDPTRTYTYNEQFF	TGTGCCAGCAGTGACCCGACTCGTACTTACACCTACAATGAGCAGTTCTTC
-	once	TRBV12-3/TRBV12-4	TRBJ2-7	12	CASSLFGDEQYF	TGTGCCAGCAGTTTATTTGGAGACGAGCAGTACTTC